The 9 T cell receptor beta chains given below trace back to one sample, sequenced in a study of blood T cell repertoires in COVID-19. Using immunoSEQ multiplex PCR, the repertoire was profiled, and TCRdb retains in-frame clones only, with some absent. Of more than 150,000 clones listed, roughly 84% are singletons. The sequencing sample was made of peripheral blood. Source of these receptors: a woman in her forties or fifties with acute or convalescent COVID-19.

The rearrangement uses TRBV4-3 and TRBJ2-7, with D tentatively TRBD1 (9 bases). The V gene's germline CDR1 is LGHNA and CDR2 YSLEER. There are 17 residues in the CDR3. V lost 2 bases to trimming and J lost 6 bases, with 23 bases between them. The CDR3 nucleotides read TGCGCCAGCAGCCAAAGCGGGGGACAGGGTCTTAGCGGCGAGCAGTACTTC. It codes for CASSQSGGQGLSGEQYF.

The genes are TRBV3-1 (or the pseudogene TRBV3-2) and TRBJ2-7; 8 nucleotides line up with TRBD2. The CDR3 totals 17 residues. CDR1 is LGHDT, CDR2 YNNKEL, per germline (reference sequence). The V gene end was trimmed by 0 bases and the J gene end by 2 bases; junction bases not matched to a gene: 9. CDR3 in amino acids: CASSQDLFGTRAYEQYF. As DNA, the CDR3 is TGTGCCAGCAGCCAAGATCTTTTTGGGACTAGGGCCTACGAGCAGTACTTC.

The V and J genes are TRBV6-5 and TRBJ2-7, with 10 bases lining up with TRBD1. J was trimmed by 0 bases and V by 4 bases; bases with no gene match: 6. This CDR3 has 16 residues. CDR1 is MNHEY and CDR2 is SVGAGI in the germline V gene. CDR3 nucleotides: TGTGCCAGCAGTTTAACCGGGACAGGGGCCTCCTACGAGCAGTACTTC. It yields the protein CASSLTGTGASYEQYF.

CDR3 nucleotide sequence: TGTGCCAGCAGTGAGCAGGAGGAGTACGAGCAGTACTTC. This encodes CASSEQEEYEQYF. The chain is built from TRBV2 and TRBJ2-7, with D tentatively TRBD2 (5 bases). The germline V gene has CDR1 SNHLY and CDR2 FYNNEI. The CDR3 extends over 13 amino acids. With 3 bases removed from V and 4 bases from J, the gap between germline ends came to 10 bases.

The V and J genes are TRBV7-2 and TRBJ2-3; 13 bases map to TRBD2. After removal of 5 bases from V and 3 bases from J, the junction contained 8 bases not matched to a gene. Germline-derived CDR1 and CDR2 are SGHTA and FQGNSA. The CDR3 consists of 17 residues. The CDR3 DNA reads as TGTGCCAGCAGCCCGTTGGGACTAGCGGGAACAACAGATACGCAGTATTTT. It translates to CASSPLGLAGTTDTQYF.

The J gene is TRBJ2-1, the V gene TRBV4-1; D remains unclear. This CDR3 spans 12 amino acids. V was clipped by 1 base and J by 9 bases, with 7 bases between them. CDR1 MGHRA and CDR2 YSYEKL come from the germline V gene. This chain's CDR3 is CASSQVSREQFF. For the CDR3, the DNA is TGCGCCAGCAGCCAAGTATCGCGTGAGCAGTTCTTC.

The chain joins TRBV3-1 (or the pseudogene TRBV3-2) to TRBJ1-6, with 10 bases that match TRBD1. Per the germline V gene, CDR1 is LGHDT and CDR2 is YNNKEL (reference sequence). The V and J ends lost 6 bases and 5 bases, in that order; junction bases with no gene match: 1. The CDR3 totals 14 residues. The CDR3 loop is CASRGQGNNSPLHF. The CDR3 DNA reads TGTGCCAGCAGGGGACAGGGGAATAATTCACCCCTCCACTTT.

The chain uses TRBV5-1 and TRBJ2-5, with 15 bases fitting TRBD2. The CDR3 has 16 residues. Losses at the gene ends were 4 bases for V and 4 bases for J; bases not matched to a gene: 5. Germline V CDR1 and CDR2: SGHRS, YFSETQ. The chain's CDR3 is CASSQGLAGGGETQYF. CDR3 coding DNA: TGCGCCAGCAGCCAGGGACTAGCGGGAGGTGGAGAGACCCAGTACTTC.

This chain links TRBV27 with TRBJ2-2; TRBD1 matches 9 bases. V dropped 5 bases and J dropped 4; count of bases not matched to a gene: 11. The CDR3 spans 17 residues. CDR1 and CDR2 (germline): MNHEY, SMNVEV (reference sequence). CDR3 DNA sequence: TGTGCCAGCAGTGCCGACAGGGGGGTAACTACCACCGGGGAGCTGTTTTTT. Its protein is CASSADRGVTTTGELFF.